This passage covers 7 T cell receptor beta chains from one sample sequenced in a study of T cell repertoires in cytomegalovirus infection. MiXCR was run by TCRdb on the reads, yielding one entry per CDR3 protein. The sample lists about 350,000 distinct CDR3 sequences; approximately 30% were seen once. Which antigens these TCRs recognize remains unknown. The material sequenced was cultured PBMCs, taken from culture after CMV antigen stimulation. Receptors originate from a human donor in good health (CMV status not recorded). Some clones in this sample may be carry-over from other donors' samples.

The rearrangement links TRBV7-2 to TRBJ1-3, with a weak D call TRBD1 (5 bases). Trimming cost V 1 base and J 7 bases, with 14 bases left between them. The germline V gene encodes CDR1 SGHTA and CDR2 FQGNSA. This CDR3 comprises 15 residues. CDR3 coding DNA: TGTGCCAGCAGCTTAGGTTCGGGGGTTAGGAACACCATATATTTT. This translates into CASSLGSGVRNTIYF.

This chain connects TRBV6-2 or TRBV6-3 to TRBJ2-1, with TRBD2 as a possible D gene (7 bases). Germline V gives CDR1 MNHEY, CDR2 SVGEGT. The CDR3 runs 15 residues. Deletions cut 7 bases from V and 7 bases from J, with 20 bases between. In DNA, the CDR3 is TGTGCCAGCAAGACGTATTCGGGGGGCAGGAATGAGCAGTTCTTC. Translating gives CASKTYSGGRNEQFF.

This clonotype was recorded many times. The chain recombines TRBV12-3 or TRBV12-4 with TRBJ2-1; D not resolved. V was clipped by 7 bases and J by 8 bases, with 15 bases between them. The CDR3 length is 13 residues. CDR3 nucleotides: TGTGCCAGCACCCGAATGTTCAGAGATGAGCAGTTCTTC. Its translation is CASTRMFRDEQFF.

The rearrangement links TRBV4-1 to TRBJ2-3; TRBD2 aligns across 7 bases. V was pared by 3 bases and J by 7 bases, with 16 bases of the junction left unmatched. CDR3 length: 17 residues. Germline lookup yields CDR1 MGHRA and CDR2 YSYEKL. The CDR3 region has the DNA TGCGCCAGCAGCCAGGGGGGGTCTGGGACTCAACGGTATACGCAGTATTTT. Translating gives CASSQGGSGTQRYTQYF.

The chain uses TRBV23-1 and TRBJ2-3, with 8 bases lining up with TRBD2. TRBV23-1 has ORF status, its function being uncertain. Losses at the gene ends were 4 bases for V and 2 bases for J; bases not matched to a gene: 5. CDR3 length equals 15 residues. The CDR3 sequence: CASSPGGGITDTQYF. CDR3 coding DNA: TGCGCCAGCAGTCCGGGGGGGGGGATCACAGATACGCAGTATTTT.

The gene calls are TRBV5-1 and TRBJ2-3, with 7 bases that match TRBD1. CDR1 SGHRS and CDR2 YFSETQ come from the germline V gene. V was pared by 4 bases and J by 2 bases, with 4 bases of the junction left unmatched. The CDR3 is 14 residues long. Here the CDR3 DNA reads TGCGCCAGCAGCACCGACAGGGCCACAGATACGCAGTATTTT. This gives the protein CASSTDRATDTQYF.

There are a few counts of this clonotype. The rearrangement links TRBV19 to TRBJ2-7; 7 bases fit TRBD1. V trimming: 3 bases; J trimming: 2 bases; junction bases outside the gene matches: 10. The germline V gene has CDR1 LNHDA and CDR2 SQIVND (reference sequence). The CDR3 totals 16 residues. The CDR3 spells CASSIRCRDRTYEQYV. DNA of the CDR3: TGTGCCAGTAGTATCCGGTGTAGGGACAGAACCTACGAGCAGTACGTC.